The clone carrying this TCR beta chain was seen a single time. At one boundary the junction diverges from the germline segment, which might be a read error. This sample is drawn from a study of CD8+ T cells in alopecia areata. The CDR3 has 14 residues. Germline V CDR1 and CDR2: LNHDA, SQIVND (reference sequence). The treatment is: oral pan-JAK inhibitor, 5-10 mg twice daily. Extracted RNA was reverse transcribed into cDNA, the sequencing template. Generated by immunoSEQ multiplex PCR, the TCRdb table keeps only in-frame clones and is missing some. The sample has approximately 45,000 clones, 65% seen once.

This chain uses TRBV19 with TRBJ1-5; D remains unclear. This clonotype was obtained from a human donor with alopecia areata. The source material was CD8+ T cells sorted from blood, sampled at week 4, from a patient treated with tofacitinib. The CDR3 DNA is TGTGCCAGTAATATACCGGGTCTCGATCAGCCCCAGCATTTT. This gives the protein CASNIPGLDQPQHF.